This T cell receptor beta chain originates from a study of cytomegalovirus exposure and HLA in healthy donors (dated by TCRdb to 2017 to 2019). For the study in its entirety: According to a later analysis, the 120 or so validation repertoires were produced on the same platform as the roughly 600 repertoires of the first cohort. The study aimed to test whether signatures of past pathogen exposure could be identified by cataloging public T cell receptors. In addition to the first cohort of roughly 700 subjects, a separate validation cohort of 100 to 150 different subjects was used. To predict cytomegalovirus infection status, the study combined high-throughput TCR immunosequencing, statistical association of individual TCRs with disease status, and machine learning. What the work shows at the level of the full study, not this receptor alone: Most TCR sequences were observed very rarely across donors, whereas some public TCRs were present in many individuals. In a later analysis, TCRs clustered in the first cohort were found to also tend to co-occur in the approximately 110 validation repertoires, with 94% of cluster scores above 0. A later analysis had no HLA typing for the validation cohort, so co-occurrence there was scored across all 120 or so repertoires. It was suggested by the authors that the approach could potentially be generalized to other disease states and immunological phenotypes. The study listed over 150 TCR beta chains as associated with cytomegalovirus. The classifier was reported to diagnose cytomegalovirus status with high specificity and sensitivity in both the original cohort and the validation cohort. Three of the identified cytomegalovirus-associated TCR beta chains were confirmed in vitro to be specific for cytomegalovirus antigens.

Counted from cysteine to phenylalanine, this CDR3 has 15 amino acids. The sequence is cut down to CDR3 DNA, 45 bases in frame from base 1. CDR1 and CDR2 were assigned from the germline V gene (reference sequence) as SGHNT and YYREEE. Trimming takes 4 bases off V and 7 bases off J; junction bases not matched to a gene: 6. The donors belonged to the validation cohort of about 120 subjects, which was separate from the approximately 700-subject first cohort. Library preparation employed the immunoSEQ multiplex PCR assay. The original methods were these. A statistical classification framework was built to diagnose cytomegalovirus status from the catalog of TCR beta chain sequences. TCRdb stores this immuneACCESS table with in-frame sequences only. Part of the clones is absent; in the studies checked, under half of the shortfall reflects unresolved V genes, and no reason is known for the rest. That table supplies the V and J calls and clone size; D and trimming were determined from the DNA. This sample is represented by about 120,000 clones; 70% to 90% of them were singletons. The ten top clones hold around 2% of the sample.

As for this clone: The antigen it recognizes is unknown. Per-base quality was not reported, and no clone a single base away is much larger than it.

The source is a man aged 18 to 30 in good health and CMV-seronegative. The sequencing sample was made of PBMCs. Recombination connected TRBV5-4 to TRBJ1-4; TRBD1 fits 11 bases in the junction. The base sequence is TGTGCCAGCAGCCAGACCGGGACAGGGGGTGAAAAACTGTTTTTT. This yields the protein CASSQTGTGGEKLFF.